The entry that follows covers one T cell receptor beta chain sequence. The data are from a study of identifying expanded T cells in peripheral blood. The method was immunoSEQ multiplex PCR; TCRdb's version includes in-frame clones alone and lacks a portion of them. Here the sample spans about 100,000 clones, 80% to 90% being singletons. Germline V gene lookup returns CDR1 GTSNPN and CDR2 SVGIG (reference sequence). The CDR3 runs 19 residues. V was clipped by 0 bases and J by 0 bases; unmatched bases: 11. The chain employs TRBV30 and TRBJ1-3; 10 bases map to TRBD1. The material sequenced was blood. The clonotype originates from a person aged 18 to 75 in good health. The CDR3 spells CAWSVDGPDRGYSGNTIYF. The CDR3 DNA reads TGTGCCTGGAGTGTAGACGGCCCGGACAGGGGGTACTCTGGAAACACCATATATTTT.